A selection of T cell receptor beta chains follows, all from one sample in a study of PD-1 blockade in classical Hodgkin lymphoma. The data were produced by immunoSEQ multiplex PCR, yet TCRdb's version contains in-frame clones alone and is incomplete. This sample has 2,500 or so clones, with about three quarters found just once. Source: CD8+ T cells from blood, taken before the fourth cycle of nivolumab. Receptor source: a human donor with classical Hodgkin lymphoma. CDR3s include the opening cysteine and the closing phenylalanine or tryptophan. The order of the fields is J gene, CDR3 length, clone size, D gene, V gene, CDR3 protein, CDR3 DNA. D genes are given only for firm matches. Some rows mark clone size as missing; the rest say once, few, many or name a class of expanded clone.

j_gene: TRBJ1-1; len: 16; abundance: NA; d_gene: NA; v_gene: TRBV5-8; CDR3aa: CASSRLGLSSNTEAFF; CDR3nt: TGTGCCAGCAGCCGATTGGGACTCTCTTCGAACACTGAAGCTTTCTTT
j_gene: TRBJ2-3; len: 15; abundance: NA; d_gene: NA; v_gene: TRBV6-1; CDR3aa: CASSELLARTDTQYF; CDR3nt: TGTGCCAGCAGTGAATTGCTAGCGAGAACAGATACGCAGTATTTT
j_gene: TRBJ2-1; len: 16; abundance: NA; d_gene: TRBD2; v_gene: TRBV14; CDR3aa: CASSHPTSGYYNEQFF; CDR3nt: TGTGCCAGCAGCCACCCGACTAGCGGATATTACAATGAGCAGTTCTTC
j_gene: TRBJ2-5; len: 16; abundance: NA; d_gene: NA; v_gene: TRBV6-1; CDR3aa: CASSEWAGLDAETQYF; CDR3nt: TGTGCCAGCAGTGAATGGGCAGGGTTGGATGCGGAGACCCAGTACTTC
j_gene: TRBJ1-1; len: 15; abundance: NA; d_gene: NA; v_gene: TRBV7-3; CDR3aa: CASSPTPGFLAEAFF; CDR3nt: TGTGCCAGCAGCCCCACGCCCGGGTTTCTGGCTGAAGCTTTCTTT
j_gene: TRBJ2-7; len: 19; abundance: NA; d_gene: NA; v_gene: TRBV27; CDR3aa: CASSIRTSWDSDNPYEQYF; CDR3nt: TGTGCCAGCAGTATACGAACCTCGTGGGACTCTGATAACCCCTACGAGCAGTACTTC
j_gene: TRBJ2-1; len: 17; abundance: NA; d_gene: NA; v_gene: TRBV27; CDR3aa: CASSPGSSLSHNNEQFF; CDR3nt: TGTGCCAGCAGTCCCGGGTCTAGCCTCAGCCACAACAATGAGCAGTTCTTC
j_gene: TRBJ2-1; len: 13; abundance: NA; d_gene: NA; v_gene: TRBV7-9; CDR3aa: CASSFQRRDEQFF; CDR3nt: TGTGCCAGCAGCTTCCAGCGGAGGGATGAGCAGTTCTTC
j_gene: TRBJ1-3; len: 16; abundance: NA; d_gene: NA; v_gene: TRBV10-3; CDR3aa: CATSIPSGASGNTIYF; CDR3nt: TGTGCCACCTCAATTCCATCAGGGGCCTCTGGAAACACCATATATTTT
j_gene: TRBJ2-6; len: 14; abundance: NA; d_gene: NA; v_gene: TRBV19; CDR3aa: CASSMGSGANVLTF; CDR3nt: TGTGCCAGTAGTATGGGCTCTGGGGCCAACGTCCTGACTTTC
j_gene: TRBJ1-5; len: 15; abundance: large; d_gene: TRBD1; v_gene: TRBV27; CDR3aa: CASSHGTGRTQPQHF; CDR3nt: TGTGCCAGCAGTCACGGGACAGGGAGGACTCAGCCCCAGCATTTT
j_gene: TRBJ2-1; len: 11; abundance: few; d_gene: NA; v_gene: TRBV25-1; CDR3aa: CASTMGDEQFF; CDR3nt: TGTGCCAGCACGATGGGGGATGAGCAGTTCTTC
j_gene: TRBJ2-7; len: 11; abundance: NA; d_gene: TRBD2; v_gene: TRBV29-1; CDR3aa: CSVEAREGRYF; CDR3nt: TGCAGCGTTGAGGCTAGGGAGGGTCGGTACTTC
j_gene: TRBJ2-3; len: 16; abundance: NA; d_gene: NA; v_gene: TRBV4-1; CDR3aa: CASSQAPGPSTDTQYF; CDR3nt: TGCGCCAGCAGCCAAGCCCCCGGACCCAGCACAGATACGCAGTATTTT
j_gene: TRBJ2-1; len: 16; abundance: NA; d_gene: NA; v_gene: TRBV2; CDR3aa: CASSERPLVGHNEQFF; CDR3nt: TGTGCCAGCAGTGAAAGGCCCCTTGTGGGGCACAATGAGCAGTTCTTC
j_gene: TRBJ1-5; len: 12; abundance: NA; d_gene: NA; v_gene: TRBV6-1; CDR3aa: CASSEGFQPQHF; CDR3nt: TGTGCCAGCAGTGAAGGTTTTCAGCCCCAGCATTTT
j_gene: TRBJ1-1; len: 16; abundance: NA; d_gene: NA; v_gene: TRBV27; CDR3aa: CASSGNLPGTNTEAFF; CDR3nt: TGTGCCAGCAGTGGAAACCTTCCCGGGACGAACACTGAAGCTTTCTTT
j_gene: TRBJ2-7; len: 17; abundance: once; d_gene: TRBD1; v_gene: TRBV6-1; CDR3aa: CASSDLGPGQLGPEQYF; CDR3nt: TGTGCCAGCAGTGATTTGGGACCGGGACAGCTAGGGCCCGAGCAGTACTTC
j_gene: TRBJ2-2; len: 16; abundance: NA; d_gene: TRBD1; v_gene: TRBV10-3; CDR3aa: CAISYSAGTGSGELFF; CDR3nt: TGTGCCATCAGCTATTCAGCCGGGACAGGGTCCGGGGAGCTGTTTTTT
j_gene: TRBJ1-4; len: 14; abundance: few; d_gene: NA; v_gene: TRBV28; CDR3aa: CASSFLSGGEKLFF; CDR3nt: TGTGCCAGCAGTTTTTTGTCCGGGGGTGAAAAACTGTTTTTT
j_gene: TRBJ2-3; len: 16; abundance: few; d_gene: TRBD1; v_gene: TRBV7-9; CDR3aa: CASSHTTGQSTDTQYF; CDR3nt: TGTGCCAGCAGCCATACCACGGGACAGAGCACAGATACGCAGTATTTT
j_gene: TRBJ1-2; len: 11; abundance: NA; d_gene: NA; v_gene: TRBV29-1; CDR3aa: CSALNRGGYTF; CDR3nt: TGCAGCGCCCTTAACCGGGGCGGCTACACCTTC
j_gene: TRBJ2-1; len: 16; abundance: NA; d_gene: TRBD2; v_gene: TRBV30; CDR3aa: CAWTSGTSGTYNEQFF; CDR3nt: TGTGCCTGGACTTCCGGGACTAGCGGAACCTACAATGAGCAGTTCTTC
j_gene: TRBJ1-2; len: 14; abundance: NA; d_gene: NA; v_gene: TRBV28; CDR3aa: CASSPIGGVEGYTF; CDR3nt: TGTGCCAGCAGTCCAATTGGGGGGGTTGAGGGCTACACCTTC
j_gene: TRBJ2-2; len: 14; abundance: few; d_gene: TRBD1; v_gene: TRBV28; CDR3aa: CASSPTGVTGELFF; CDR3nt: TGTGCCAGCAGTCCTACAGGGGTGACCGGGGAGCTGTTTTTT
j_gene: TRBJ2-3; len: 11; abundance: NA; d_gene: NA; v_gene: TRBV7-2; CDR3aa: CASSYTDTQYF; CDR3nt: TGTGCCAGCAGCTATACAGATACGCAGTATTTT
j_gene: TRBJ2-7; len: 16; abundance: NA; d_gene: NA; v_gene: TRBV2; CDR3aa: CASSTHDREASNEQYF; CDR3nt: TGTGCCAGCAGTACTCATGACAGGGAGGCCTCTAACGAGCAGTACTTC
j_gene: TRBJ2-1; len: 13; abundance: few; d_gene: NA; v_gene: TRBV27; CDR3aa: CASSLGRHNEQFF; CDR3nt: TGTGCCAGCAGTTTGGGTAGGCACAATGAGCAGTTCTTC
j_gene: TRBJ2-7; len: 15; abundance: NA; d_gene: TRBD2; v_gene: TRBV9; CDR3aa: CASSDSGTSLHEQYF; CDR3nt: TGTGCCAGCAGCGACTCCGGGACTAGCCTCCACGAGCAGTACTTC
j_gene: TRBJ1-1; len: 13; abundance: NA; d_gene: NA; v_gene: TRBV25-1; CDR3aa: CASSRGGYTEAFF; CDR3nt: TGTGCCAGCAGTCGGGGGGGGTACACTGAAGCTTTCTTT
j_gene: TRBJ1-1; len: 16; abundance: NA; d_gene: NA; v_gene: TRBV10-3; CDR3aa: CAISESYLSRDTEAFF; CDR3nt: TGTGCCATCAGTGAGTCATATCTGTCGAGGGACACTGAAGCTTTCTTT
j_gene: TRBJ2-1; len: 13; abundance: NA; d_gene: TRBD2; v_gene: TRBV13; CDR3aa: CASIGRSGIEQFF; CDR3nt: TGTGCCAGCATTGGGCGGAGCGGGATTGAGCAGTTCTTC
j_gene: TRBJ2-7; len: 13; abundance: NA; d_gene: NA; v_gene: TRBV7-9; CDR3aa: CASSLLPSYEQYF; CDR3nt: TGTGCCAGCAGCTTACTCCCCTCCTACGAGCAGTACTTC
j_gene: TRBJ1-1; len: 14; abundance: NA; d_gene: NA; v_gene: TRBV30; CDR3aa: CAWSNTGLNTEAFF; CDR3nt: TGTGCCTGGAGCAACACAGGGCTGAACACTGAAGCTTTCTTT
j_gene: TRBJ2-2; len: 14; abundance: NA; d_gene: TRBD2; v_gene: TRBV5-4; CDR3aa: CASSWGGNTGELFF; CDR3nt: TGTGCCAGCAGCTGGGGGGGAAACACCGGGGAGCTGTTTTTT
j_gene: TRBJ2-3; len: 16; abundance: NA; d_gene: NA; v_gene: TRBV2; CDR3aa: CASSPLPGTDGNTQYF; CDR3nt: TGTGCCAGCAGTCCCCTCCCGGGCACAGATGGGAATACGCAGTATTTT
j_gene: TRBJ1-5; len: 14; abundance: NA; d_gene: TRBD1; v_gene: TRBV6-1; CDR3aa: CASSAGQGYQPQHF; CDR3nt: TGTGCCAGCAGTGCTGGACAGGGATATCAGCCCCAGCATTTT
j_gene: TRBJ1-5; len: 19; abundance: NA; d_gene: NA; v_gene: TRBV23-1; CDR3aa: CASSQSRGQGTPSNQPQHF; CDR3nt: TGCGCCAGCAGTCAATCACGAGGGCAGGGGACCCCGAGCAATCAGCCCCAGCATTTT
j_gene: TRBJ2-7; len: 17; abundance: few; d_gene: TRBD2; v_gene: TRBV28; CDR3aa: CASLPTSGQRESYEQYF; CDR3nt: TGTGCCAGCCTCCCTACCTCGGGCCAGCGGGAATCCTACGAGCAGTACTTC
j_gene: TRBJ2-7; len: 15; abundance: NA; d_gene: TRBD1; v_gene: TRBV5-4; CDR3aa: CASSLPGQSLYEQYF; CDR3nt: TGTGCCAGCAGCCTACCGGGACAGAGCCTTTACGAGCAGTACTTC
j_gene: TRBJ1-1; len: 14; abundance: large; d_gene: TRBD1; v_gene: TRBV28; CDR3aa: CASTIQGWNTEAFF; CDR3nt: TGTGCCAGCACCATACAGGGGTGGAACACTGAAGCTTTCTTT
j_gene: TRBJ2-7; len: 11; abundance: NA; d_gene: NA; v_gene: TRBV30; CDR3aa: CAWRTRVEQYF; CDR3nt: TGTGCCTGGAGGACTAGAGTCGAGCAGTACTTC
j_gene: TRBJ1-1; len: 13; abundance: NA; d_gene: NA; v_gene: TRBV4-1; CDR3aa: CASRRDVGTEAFF; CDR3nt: TGCGCCAGCAGACGGGACGTTGGGACTGAAGCTTTCTTT
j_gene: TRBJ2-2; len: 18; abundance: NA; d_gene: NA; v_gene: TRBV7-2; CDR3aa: CASSLNSYYVSDTGELFF; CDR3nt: TGTGCCAGCAGCTTAAACTCATATTACGTCTCGGACACCGGGGAGCTGTTTTTT
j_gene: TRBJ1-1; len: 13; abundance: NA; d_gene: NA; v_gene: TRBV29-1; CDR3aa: CSAQAGVNTEAFF; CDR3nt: TGCAGCGCCCAAGCGGGGGTGAACACTGAAGCTTTCTTT
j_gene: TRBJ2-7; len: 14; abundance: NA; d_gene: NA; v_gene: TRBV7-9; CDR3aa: CASSFMVASDEQYF; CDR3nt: TGTGCCAGCAGCTTTATGGTAGCTTCGGACGAGCAGTACTTC
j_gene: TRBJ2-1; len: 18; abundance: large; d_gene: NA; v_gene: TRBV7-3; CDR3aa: CASSFVGGTLPAYNEQFF; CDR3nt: TGTGCCAGCAGCTTTGTTGGCGGCACCCTCCCCGCCTACAATGAGCAGTTCTTC
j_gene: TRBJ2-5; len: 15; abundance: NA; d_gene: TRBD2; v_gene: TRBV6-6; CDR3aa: CASSPAAGVTETQYF; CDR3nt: TGTGCCAGCAGCCCCGCTGCGGGAGTTACCGAGACCCAGTACTTC